This T cell receptor (beta chain) was profiled in a study of T cells in Graves' hyperthyroidism and ophthalmopathy. This clonotype was seen a handful of times. Using RNA transcripts as the source, TCR beta CDR3 regions were amplified. HTBI primers were the set used in a first-round RT-PCR of the TCR CDR3. TCRdb reanalysed the multiplex PCR reads using MiXCR and keeps one entry per CDR3 protein. This table has hundreds of thousands of distinct CDR3 sequences, roughly 20% appearing once. Sample: blood. This sequence originates from a man aged 30 to 39 with Graves' ophthalmopathy.

CDR3 nucleotide sequence: TGTGCCAGCAGCTTTCTAGCGGGAGGGCCTCAAGAGACCCAGTACTTC. Its protein product is CASSFLAGGPQETQYF. The gene calls are TRBV11-2 and TRBJ2-5; 12 bases are shared with TRBD2. Germline values: CDR1 SGHAT, CDR2 FQNNGV. The CDR3 runs to 16 residues. The V segment lost 3 bases and the J segment 2 bases; nucleotides outside the gene matches: 4.